Here is one T cell receptor beta chain with its context. Within the sample, other DNA sequences also encode this same CDR3. These data belong to a study of shared clonotypes between healthy human individuals. Ten immunoSEQ deep assay plates were used by the authors to sequence unsorted PBMC DNA. Repertoires were generated with immunoSEQ multiplex PCR, while TCRdb's copy carries only in-frame clones and drops some. The data hold around 510,000 clones, with around 78% observed a single time. V was shortened by 1 base and J by 5 bases, with 3 bases between the two germline ends. The CDR3 runs 11 residues. Germline values: CDR1 SGHDT, CDR2 YYEEEE. Everyone who donated was a Caucasian adult who lived in Nashville, Tennessee.

Sample: PBMCs. The chain employs TRBV5-6 and TRBJ2-5; D gene unclear. This TCR derives from a woman between 40 and 55 years old in good health. Some clones in this sample may be carry-over from other donors' samples. CDR3 region: CASSLKETQYF. The CDR3, as DNA: TGTGCCAGCAGCTTGAAGGAGACCCAGTACTTC.